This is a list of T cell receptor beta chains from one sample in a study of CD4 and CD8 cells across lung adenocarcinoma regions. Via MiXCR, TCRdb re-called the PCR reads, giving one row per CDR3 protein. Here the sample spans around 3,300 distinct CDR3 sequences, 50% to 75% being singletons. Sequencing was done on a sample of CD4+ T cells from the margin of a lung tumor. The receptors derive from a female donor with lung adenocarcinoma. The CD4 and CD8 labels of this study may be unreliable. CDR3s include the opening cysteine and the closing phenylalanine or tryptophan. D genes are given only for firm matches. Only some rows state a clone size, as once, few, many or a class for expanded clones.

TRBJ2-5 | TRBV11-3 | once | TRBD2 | TGTGCCAGCAGCTTAGAAAGCGGGAGACGCGAGACCCAGTACTTC | CASSLESGRRETQYF
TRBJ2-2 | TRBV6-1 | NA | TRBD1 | TGTGCCAGCAGTGAACGAGGGGGCGCGAACACCGGGGAGCTGTTTTTT | CASSERGGANTGELFF
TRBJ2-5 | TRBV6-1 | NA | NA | TGTGCCAGCAGTGCCGGAACTAGAAGGGAGACCCAGTACTTC | CASSAGTRRETQYF
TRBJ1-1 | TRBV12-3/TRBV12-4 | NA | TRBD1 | TGTGCCAGCACCCCCCCCGACAGGGAGAACACTGAAGCTTTCTTT | CASTPPDRENTEAFF
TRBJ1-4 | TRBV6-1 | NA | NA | TGTGCCAGCAGAACTACTAATGAAAAACTGTTTTTT | CASRTTNEKLFF
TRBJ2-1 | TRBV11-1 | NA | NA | TGTGCCAGCAGCTTAGGGCAGGTTGGTGAGCAGTTCTTC | CASSLGQVGEQFF
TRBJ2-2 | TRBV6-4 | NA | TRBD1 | TGTGCCAGATTTGGAGGGACAGGGGCTCATCGTGCCGGGGAGCTGTTTTTT | CARFGGTGAHRAGELFF
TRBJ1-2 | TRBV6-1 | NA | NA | TGTGCCAGCAGCGAGGTGGGGTATGCTTATGGCTACACCTTC | CASSEVGYAYGYTF
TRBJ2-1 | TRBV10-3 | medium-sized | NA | TGTGCCATCAGTGAACCCCTTCGTGAGTACAATGAGCAGTTCTTC | CAISEPLREYNEQFF
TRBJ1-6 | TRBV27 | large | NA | TGTGCCAGCAGTTTTTCCGAACGGCAGTCCTATAATTCACCCCTCCACTTT | CASSFSERQSYNSPLHF
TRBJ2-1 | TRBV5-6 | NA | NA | TGTGCCAGCAGCTTGCGGGGCAAGGAGCAGTTCTTC | CASSLRGKEQFF
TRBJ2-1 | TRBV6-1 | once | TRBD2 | TGTGCCAGCAGTGAGACCGGGACTAGCAATGAGCAGTTCTTC | CASSETGTSNEQFF
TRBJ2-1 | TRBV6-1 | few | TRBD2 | TGTGCCAGCAGCGTAGCGGGCAGCTCCTACAATGAGCAGTTCTTC | CASSVAGSSYNEQFF
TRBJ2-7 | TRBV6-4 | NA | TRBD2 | TGTGCCAGCAGTGACTTGGGACTAGCGGGAGAAGTTCCCGAGCAGTACTTC | CASSDLGLAGEVPEQYF
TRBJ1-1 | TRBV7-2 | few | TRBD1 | TGTGCCAGCAGCTCACGGACAGGGGCCATGAACACTGAAGCTTTCTTT | CASSSRTGAMNTEAFF